This T cell receptor (beta chain) was captured by sequencing in a study of cytomegalovirus exposure and HLA in healthy donors. Vbeta (60) and Jbeta (13) primers were used in the PCR. Clones were sequenced by immunoSEQ multiplex PCR, and TCRdb holds only the in-frame ones, with some missing. The data show 180,000 or so clones, with 80% to 90% seen just once and roughly 9.3% held by the top ten. Sequenced material: PBMCs. The TCR was taken from a man aged 18 to 35 in good health and CMV-seropositive.

CDR3 loop: CASSFTTGYNEQFF. The CDR3 DNA follows: TGTGCCAGCAGCTTCACAACAGGGTACAATGAGCAGTTCTTC. J is TRBJ2-1 and V is TRBV7-9; weak D call: TRBD1 (6 bases). This CDR3 has 14 amino acids. Germline lookup yields CDR1 SEHNR and CDR2 FQNEAQ (reference sequence). V lost 3 bases, J lost 4 bases, and 10 bases lay in between.